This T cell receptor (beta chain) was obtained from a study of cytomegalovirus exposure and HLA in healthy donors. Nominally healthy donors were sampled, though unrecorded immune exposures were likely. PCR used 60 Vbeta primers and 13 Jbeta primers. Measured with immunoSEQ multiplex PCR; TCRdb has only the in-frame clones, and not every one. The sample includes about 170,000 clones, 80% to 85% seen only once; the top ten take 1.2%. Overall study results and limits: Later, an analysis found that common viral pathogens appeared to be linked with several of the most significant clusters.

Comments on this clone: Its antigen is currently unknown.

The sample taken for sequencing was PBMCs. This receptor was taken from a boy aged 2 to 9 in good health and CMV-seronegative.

The CDR3 bases are TGTGCCAGCAGTCAGGGTAGGAGCAATCAGCCCCAGCATTTT. This gives the protein CASSQGRSNQPQHF. This chain connects TRBV28 to TRBJ1-5, with D perhaps TRBD1 (5 bases). Germline assignment: CDR1 MDHEN and CDR2 SYDVKM. Trimming cost V 5 bases and J 1 base, with 9 bases left between them. The CDR3 is 14 amino acids.